The 9 T cell receptor beta chains presented below share a single source sample, sequenced in a study of T-cell memory formation after mild COVID-19. TCRdb reanalysed the 5' RACE reads using MiXCR and keeps one entry per CDR3 protein. There are roughly 190,000 distinct CDR3 sequences in the sample; roughly a tenth occur only once, and approximately 3% lies in the top ten. The sequencing input was PBMCs or a T cell subset sorted from them (not recorded which). The receptors come from a man aged 18 to 35 who had mild COVID-19 (a few samples of this study predate the infection). Cell type and time point are not known.

This clonotype has just a few counts. V and J are TRBV3-1 and TRBJ1-2, with 7 nucleotides matching TRBD1. V lost 4 bases and J lost 5; bases outside the gene matches: 7. The CDR3 spans 14 residues. CDR1 and CDR2 (germline): LGHDT, YNNKEL (reference sequence). The CDR3 here is CASSPGDRLYGYTF. CDR3 bases: TGTGCCAGCAGCCCGGGGGACAGACTATATGGCTACACCTTC.

This clonotype was seen many times. The J gene is TRBJ2-1, the V gene TRBV12-3 or TRBV12-4; TRBD2 might be the D (7 bases). V dropped 7 bases and J dropped 4 bases, with 17 bases sitting between them. The length of the CDR3 is 15 residues. CDR3 in DNA: TGTGCCAGCACCTGGGGGGGGCGGGGGTACAATGAGCAGTTCTTC. Amino acids: CASTWGGRGYNEQFF.

This chain joins TRBV5-6 and TRBJ2-1, with D perhaps TRBD1 or TRBD2 (7 bases each). The CDR3 spans 15 residues. The germline CDR1 and CDR2 sequences are SGHDT and YYEEEE. The V and J ends lost 6 bases and 2 bases respectively, with 15 bases between them. The CDR3 loop reads CASTSTGRAYNEQFF. The DNA of the CDR3 is TGTGCCAGCACCTCGACAGGGAGGGCCTACAATGAGCAGTTCTTC.

At least ten counts were recorded for this clonotype. The V and J genes are TRBV10-3 and TRBJ2-3; D perhaps matches TRBD2 (5 bases). The CDR3 length is 16 residues. V lost 6 bases, J lost 0 bases, and 16 bases lay in between. The germline V gene encodes CDR1 ENHRY and CDR2 SYGVKD. CDR3 sequence: CAIRERLQSSTDTQYF. For the CDR3, the DNA is TGTGCCATCAGGGAGCGGCTACAATCTAGCACAGATACGCAGTATTTT.

The sample holds many counts of this clonotype. A junction end diverges from the germline sequence, so it may reflect a read error. The rearrangement joins TRBV12-3 or TRBV12-4 to TRBJ2-3, with D possibly being TRBD2 (5 bases). This CDR3 has 14 residues. CDR3 nucleotides: TGTGCCAGCACTTTACTAGGTCTCACAGATACGCAGTATTTT. It is translated as CASTLLGLTDTQYF.

This clonotype appeared a few times. The chain links TRBV20-1 to TRBJ1-5, with D maybe TRBD1 (5 bases). V shed 4 bases and J shed 2 bases, with 9 bases lying between them. CDR1 is DFQATT and CDR2 is SNEGSKA in the germline V gene (reference sequence). CDR3 size: 13 residues. The CDR3 DNA reads as TGCAGTGCTATGTGGGGGGGCAATCAGCCCCAGCATTTT. This sequence encodes CSAMWGGNQPQHF.

The V call is TRBV20-1, the J call TRBJ1-5, with 7 bases matching TRBD1. V trimming: 6 bases; J trimming: 0 bases; junction bases outside the gene matches: 5. The CDR3 has 14 amino acids. Per germline, CDR1 DFQATT and CDR2 SNEGSKA (reference sequence). The CDR3 is CSAQGGNSNQPQHF. CDR3 nucleotides: TGCAGTGCCCAGGGGGGGAATAGCAATCAGCCCCAGCATTTT.

This clonotype was detected only a few times. The chain has TRBV5-6 and TRBJ2-6; no reliable D call. The CDR3 sequence is 16 residues long. Deletions cut 4 bases from V and 0 bases from J, with 11 bases between. Germline V lookup: CDR1 SGHDT, CDR2 YYEEEE. CDR3 sequence reads: CASSPADASGANVLTF. CDR3 DNA sequence: TGTGCCAGCAGCCCGGCGGATGCCTCTGGGGCCAACGTCCTGACTTTC.

In its sample, this clonotype was seen many times. The chain links TRBV27 to TRBJ1-3; the match to TRBD1 covers 10 bases. Germline V gene sequence: CDR1 MNHEY, CDR2 SMNVEV (reference sequence). This CDR3 contains 15 residues. Losses at the gene ends were 2 bases for V and 2 bases for J; bases not matched to a gene: 0. CDR3 region: CASSLGQGAGNTIYF. Written as DNA, the CDR3 is TGTGCCAGCAGTTTAGGACAGGGGGCTGGAAACACCATATATTTT.